This TCR beta chain was documented in a study of blood T cell repertoires in COVID-19 (dated by TCRdb to 2018 to 2020). Regarding the complete study: Samples covering the acute and convalescent phases of COVID-19 were provided by collaborators in the United States, Italy and Spain. The material from the prospective study consisted of cDNA or gDNA derived from T cells, B-cell-depleted T cells, or PBMCs. Deeply sampled blood TCRbeta repertoires from subjects exposed to, actively infected with, or recovered from COVID-19 were included in the dataset. A freely available public database, intended as a resource for researchers studying the immune response to SARS-CoV-2, is where the repertoires were released. The samples were drawn from two sources: the first 160 participants of the ongoing ImmuneRACE study, and approximately 1,300 subjects contributed by 6 global collaborators. Sample metadata almost always included a de-identified subject ID, COVID-19 status, age in years and sex. HLA class I and class II types, where available, came from metadata supplied by the sample provider rather than from assay-based typing.

Broad study findings and their caveats: The quantity of clinical and demographic metadata differed by source and by participant and was supplied without curation.

For CDR1 and CDR2, the germline V gene lists SGHTA and FQGNSA. From the cysteine through the phenylalanine, the CDR3 covers 15 amino acids. The DNA shown is the 45-base CDR3, in frame from base 1. V is shortened by 5 bases, J by 3 bases, and the region joining them spans 14 bases. In the prospective study, participants were about 18 to 100 years old, resided in about two dozen geographic areas of the United States, and were enrolled through a virtual design. Cohort assignment in the prospective study relied on participant-reported clinical history from a screening survey and a study questionnaire. ImmuneRACE Cohort 3 recovered participants were defined by two consecutive negative NP/OP PCR tests, healthcare professional clearance, or symptom resolution. Each participant in the prospective study had whole blood, serum and a nasopharyngeal or oropharyngeal swab collected by mobile phlebotomists. Participants in the prospective study had the option to provide additional blood draws and questionnaires over an approximately 2-month period. Before DNA extraction, blood samples from the prospective study were shipped at room temperature or frozen.

The immunoSEQ Assay, a bias-controlled multiplex PCR, was used to amplify TCRbeta CDR3 regions from genomic DNA. In the original analysis: Within the assay, amplification of reference gene primers was used to estimate how many nucleated cells each sample contained. Sequence reads were collapsed and filtered to measure the absolute abundance of every unique TCRbeta CDR3 rearrangement. Productive Simpson clonality was computed per sample as the square root of Simpson's diversity index over productive rearrangements. Here the immuneACCESS table is served through TCRdb, limited to in-frame sequences with V and J called. Missing clones are a known gap in these copies; in checked studies unresolved V genes cover under half, and the rest lacks a known reason. V and J calls and clone size are given by that table; D and trimming were obtained from the DNA. The sample table holds roughly 500,000 clones, of which around 87% were seen once. The ten largest account for approximately 2% of the sample.

Comment on this clone: Its antigen is unknown. No per-base quality is available; no much larger clone lies one base away.

The chain is encoded by TRBV7-2 joined to TRBJ1-5, and the D gene may be TRBD1, 6 bases matching. Source material: PBMCs or T cells enriched from blood (not recorded which). The clonotype comes from a woman in her thirties or forties who had recovered from COVID-19. This receptor carries the CDR3 CASSQGWGLNQPQHF. The DNA sequence is given as TGTGCCAGCAGCCAGGGGTGGGGTCTCAATCAGCCCCAGCATTTT.